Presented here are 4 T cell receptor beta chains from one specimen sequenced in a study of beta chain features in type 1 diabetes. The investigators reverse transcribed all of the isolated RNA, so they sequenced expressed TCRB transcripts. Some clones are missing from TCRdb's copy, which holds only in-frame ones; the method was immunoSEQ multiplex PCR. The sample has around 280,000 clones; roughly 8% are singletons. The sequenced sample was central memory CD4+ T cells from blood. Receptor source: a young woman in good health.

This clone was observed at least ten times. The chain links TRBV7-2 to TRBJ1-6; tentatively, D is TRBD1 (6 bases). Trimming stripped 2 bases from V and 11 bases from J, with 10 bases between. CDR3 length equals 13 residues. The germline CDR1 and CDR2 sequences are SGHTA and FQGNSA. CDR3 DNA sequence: TGTGCCAGCAGCTTAACAGGGTTGACACCCCTCCACTTT. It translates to CASSLTGLTPLHF.

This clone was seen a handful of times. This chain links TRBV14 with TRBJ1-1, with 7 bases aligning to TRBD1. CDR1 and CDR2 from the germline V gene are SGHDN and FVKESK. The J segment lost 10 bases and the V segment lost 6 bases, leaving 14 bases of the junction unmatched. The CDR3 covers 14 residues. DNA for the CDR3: TGTGCCAGCAGTCGAACTCAGGGGGGACTAGGAGCTTTCTTT. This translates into CASSRTQGGLGAFF.

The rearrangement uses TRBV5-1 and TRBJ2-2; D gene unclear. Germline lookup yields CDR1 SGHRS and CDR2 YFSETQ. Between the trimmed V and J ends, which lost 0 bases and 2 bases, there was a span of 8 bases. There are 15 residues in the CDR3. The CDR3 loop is CASSLEGRNTGELFF. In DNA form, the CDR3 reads TGCGCCAGCAGCTTGGAGGGCAGAAACACCGGGGAGCTGTTTTTT.

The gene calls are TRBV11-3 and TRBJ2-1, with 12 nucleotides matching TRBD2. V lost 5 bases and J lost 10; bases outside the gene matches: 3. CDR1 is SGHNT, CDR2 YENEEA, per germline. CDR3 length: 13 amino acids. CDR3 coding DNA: TGTGCCAGCAGCAGAGGACTAGCGGGGGAGCAGTTCTTC. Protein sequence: CASSRGLAGEQFF.